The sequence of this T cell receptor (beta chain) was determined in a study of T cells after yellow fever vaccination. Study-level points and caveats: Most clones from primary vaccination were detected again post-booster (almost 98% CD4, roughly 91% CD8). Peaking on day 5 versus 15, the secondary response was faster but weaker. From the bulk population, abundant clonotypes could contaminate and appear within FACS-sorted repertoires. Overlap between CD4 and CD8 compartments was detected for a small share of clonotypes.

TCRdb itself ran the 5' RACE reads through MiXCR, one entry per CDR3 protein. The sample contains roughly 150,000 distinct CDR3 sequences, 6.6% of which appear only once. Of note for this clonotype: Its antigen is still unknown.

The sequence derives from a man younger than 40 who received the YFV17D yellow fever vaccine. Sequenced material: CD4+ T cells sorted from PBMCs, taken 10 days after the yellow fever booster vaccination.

This chain's CDR3 is CASSSYTGSEQYF. The CDR3 bases are TGTGCCAGCAGCTCCTATACAGGGAGCGAGCAGTACTTC. This sequence joins TRBV12-3 or TRBV12-4 and TRBJ2-7; TRBD1 is a possible D gene (6 bases). This CDR3 has 13 amino acids. V lost 6 bases and J 6 bases, leaving 15 bases between the germline ends.